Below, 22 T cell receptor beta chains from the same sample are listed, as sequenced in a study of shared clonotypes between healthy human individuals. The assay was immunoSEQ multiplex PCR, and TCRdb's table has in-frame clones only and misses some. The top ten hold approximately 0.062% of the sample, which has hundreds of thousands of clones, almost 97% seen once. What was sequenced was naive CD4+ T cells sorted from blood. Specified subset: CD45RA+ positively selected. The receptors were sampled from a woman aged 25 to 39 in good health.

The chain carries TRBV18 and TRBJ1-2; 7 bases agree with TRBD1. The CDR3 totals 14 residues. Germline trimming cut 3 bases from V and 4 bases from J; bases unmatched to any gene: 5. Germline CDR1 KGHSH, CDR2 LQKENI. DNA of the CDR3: TGTGCCAGCTCACCCGCCTGGACAGGCTATGGCTACACCTTC. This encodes CASSPAWTGYGYTF.

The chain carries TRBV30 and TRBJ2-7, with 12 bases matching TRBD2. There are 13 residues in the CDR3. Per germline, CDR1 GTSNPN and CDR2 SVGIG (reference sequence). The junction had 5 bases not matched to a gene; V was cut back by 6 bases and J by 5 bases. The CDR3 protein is CACARLAGDEQYF. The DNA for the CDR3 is TGTGCCTGCGCCAGACTAGCGGGAGACGAGCAGTACTTC.

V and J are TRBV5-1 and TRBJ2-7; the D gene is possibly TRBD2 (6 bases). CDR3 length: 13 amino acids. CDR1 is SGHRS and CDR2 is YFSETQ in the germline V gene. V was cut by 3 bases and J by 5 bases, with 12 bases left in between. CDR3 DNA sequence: TGCGCCAGCAGCTCGGGACTTCGGGACGAGCAGTACTTC. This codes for CASSSGLRDEQYF. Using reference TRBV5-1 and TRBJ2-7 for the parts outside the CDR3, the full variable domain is KAGVTQTPRYLIKTRGQQVTLSCSPISGHRSVSWYQQTPGQGLQFLFEYFSETQRNKGNFPGRFSGRQFSNSRSEMNVSTLELGDSALYLCASSSGLRDEQYFGPGTRLTVT.

DNA for the CDR3: TGCGCCAGCAGCCAAGATCTTACCAGCGGGAGTAGAGAGACCCAGTACTTC. Its protein product is CASSQDLTSGSRETQYF. This chain joins TRBV4-1 and TRBJ2-5, with 8 bases that match TRBD2. The CDR3 spans 17 residues. Germline-derived CDR1 and CDR2 are MGHRA and YSYEKL. V shed 0 bases, J shed 4 bases, and the junction held 10 bases outside the gene matches.

For the CDR3, the DNA is TGTGCCATCAGTGGGGGAACAGGGGGCTTCTACGAGCAGTACTTC. Translating it yields CAISGGTGGFYEQYF. V is TRBV10-3 and J is TRBJ2-5, with 9 nucleotides matching TRBD1. The end of the DNA is better explained by TRBJ2-7, so the J call may be wrong. The CDR3 is 15 amino acids. Germline V gene sequence: CDR1 ENHRY, CDR2 SYGVKD.

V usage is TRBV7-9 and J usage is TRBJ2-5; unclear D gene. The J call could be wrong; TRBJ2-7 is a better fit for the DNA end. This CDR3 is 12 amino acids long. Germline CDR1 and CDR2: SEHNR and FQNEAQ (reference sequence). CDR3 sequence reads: CASSLVSYEQYF. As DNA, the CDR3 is TGTGCCAGCAGCTTAGTCTCCTACGAGCAGTACTTC.

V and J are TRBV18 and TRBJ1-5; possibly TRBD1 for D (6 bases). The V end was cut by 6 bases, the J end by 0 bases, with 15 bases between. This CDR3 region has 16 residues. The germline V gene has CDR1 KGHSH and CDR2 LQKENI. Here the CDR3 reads CASSWNRENSNQPQHF. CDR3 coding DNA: TGTGCCAGCTCGTGGAACAGGGAGAATAGCAATCAGCCCCAGCATTTT.

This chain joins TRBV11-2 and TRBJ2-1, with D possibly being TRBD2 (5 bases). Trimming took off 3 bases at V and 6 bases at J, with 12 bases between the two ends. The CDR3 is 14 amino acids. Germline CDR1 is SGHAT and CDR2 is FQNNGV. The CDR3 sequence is CASSFGLSSNEQFF. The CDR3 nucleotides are TGTGCCAGCAGCTTCGGACTGTCTAGCAATGAGCAGTTCTTC.

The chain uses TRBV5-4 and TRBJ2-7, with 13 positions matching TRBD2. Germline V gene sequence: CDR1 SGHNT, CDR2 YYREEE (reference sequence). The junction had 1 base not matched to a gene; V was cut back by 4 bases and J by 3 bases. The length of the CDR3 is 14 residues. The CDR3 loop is CASSTSGRVYEQYF. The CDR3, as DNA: TGTGCCAGCAGCACTAGCGGGAGGGTCTACGAGCAGTACTTC.

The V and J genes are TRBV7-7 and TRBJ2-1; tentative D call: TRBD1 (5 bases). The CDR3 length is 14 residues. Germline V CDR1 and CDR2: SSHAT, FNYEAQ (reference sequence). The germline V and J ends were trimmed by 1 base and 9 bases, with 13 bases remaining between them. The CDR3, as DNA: TGTGCCAGCAGCTTAGTGGGGCTAGAGAGTGAGCAGTTCTTC. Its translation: CASSLVGLESEQFF.

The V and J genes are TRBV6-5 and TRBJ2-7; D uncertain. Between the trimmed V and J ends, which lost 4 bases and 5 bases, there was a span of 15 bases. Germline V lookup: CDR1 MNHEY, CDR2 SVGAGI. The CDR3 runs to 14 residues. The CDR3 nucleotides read TGTGCCAGCAGTTCCTCAGAGTTTCGAAACGAGCAGTACTTC. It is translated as CASSSSEFRNEQYF.

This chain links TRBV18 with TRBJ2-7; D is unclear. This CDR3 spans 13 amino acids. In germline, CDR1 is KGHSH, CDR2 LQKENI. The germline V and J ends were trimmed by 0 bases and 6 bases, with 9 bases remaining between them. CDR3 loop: CASSPPGEGEQYF. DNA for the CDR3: TGTGCCAGCTCACCACCGGGCGAAGGCGAGCAGTACTTC.

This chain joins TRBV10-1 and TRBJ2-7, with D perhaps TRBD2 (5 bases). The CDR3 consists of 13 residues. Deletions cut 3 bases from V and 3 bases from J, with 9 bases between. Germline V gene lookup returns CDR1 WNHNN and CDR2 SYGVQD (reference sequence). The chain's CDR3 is CASSEGSGYEQYF. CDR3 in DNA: TGCGCCAGCAGTGAAGGAAGCGGCTACGAGCAGTACTTC.

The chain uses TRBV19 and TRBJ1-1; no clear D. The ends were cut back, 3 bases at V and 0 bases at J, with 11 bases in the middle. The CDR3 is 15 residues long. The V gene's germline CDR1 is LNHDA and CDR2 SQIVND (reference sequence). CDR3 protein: CASSMFLQLNTEAFF. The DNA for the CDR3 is TGTGCCAGTAGTATGTTCCTCCAATTGAACACTGAAGCTTTCTTT. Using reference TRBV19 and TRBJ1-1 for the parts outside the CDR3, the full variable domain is DGGITQSPKYLFRKEGQNVTLSCEQNLNHDAMYWYRQDPGQGLRLIYYSQIVNDFQKGDIAEGYSVSREKKESFPLTVTSAQKNPTAFYLCASSMFLQLNTEAFFGQGTRLTVV.

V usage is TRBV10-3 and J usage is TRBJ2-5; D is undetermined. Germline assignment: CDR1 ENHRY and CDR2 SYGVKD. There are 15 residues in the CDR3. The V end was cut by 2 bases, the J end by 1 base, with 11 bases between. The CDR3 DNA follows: TGTGCCATCAGTGAGCGTGGGTTAGCCCAAGAGACCCAGTACTTC. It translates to CAISERGLAQETQYF.

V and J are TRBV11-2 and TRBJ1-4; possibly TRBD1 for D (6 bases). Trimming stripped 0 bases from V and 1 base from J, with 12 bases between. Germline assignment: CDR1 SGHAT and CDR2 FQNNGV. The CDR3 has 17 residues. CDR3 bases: TGTGCCAGCAGCTTAGAACCGGGGGCGGGAACTAATGAAAAACTGTTTTTT. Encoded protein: CASSLEPGAGTNEKLFF.

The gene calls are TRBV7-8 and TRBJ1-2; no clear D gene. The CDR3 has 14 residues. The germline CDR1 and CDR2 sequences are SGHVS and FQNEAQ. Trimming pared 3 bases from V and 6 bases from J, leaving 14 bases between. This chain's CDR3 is CASSFASPGHGYTF. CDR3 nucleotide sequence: TGTGCCAGCAGCTTCGCCTCACCTGGCCATGGCTACACCTTC.

For the CDR3, the DNA is TGTGCCAGCAGCGCCGGACTAGCGGGAGTAACAGATACGCAGTATTTT. It encodes CASSAGLAGVTDTQYF. The chain joins TRBV9 to TRBJ2-3; 13 bases are shared with TRBD2. The CDR3 extends over 16 amino acids. CDR1 and CDR2 from the germline V gene are SGDLS and YYNGEE. V gave up 3 bases and J gave up 3 bases; unmatched junction bases: 4.

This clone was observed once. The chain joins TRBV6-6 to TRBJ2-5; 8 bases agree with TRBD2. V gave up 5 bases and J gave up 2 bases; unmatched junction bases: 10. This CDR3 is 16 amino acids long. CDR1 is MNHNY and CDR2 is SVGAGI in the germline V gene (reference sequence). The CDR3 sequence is CASSRLAGTVQETQYF. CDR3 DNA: TGTGCCAGCAGTCGTCTAGCGGGTACCGTTCAAGAGACCCAGTACTTC.

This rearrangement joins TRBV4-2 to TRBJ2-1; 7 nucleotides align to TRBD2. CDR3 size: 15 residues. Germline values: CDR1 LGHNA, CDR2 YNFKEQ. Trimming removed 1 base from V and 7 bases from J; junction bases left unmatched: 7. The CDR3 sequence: CASSQVLRELNEQFF. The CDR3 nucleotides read TGTGCCAGCAGCCAAGTATTGCGGGAGTTAAATGAGCAGTTCTTC.

The CDR3 region is CASSPLGGYTDTQYF. The CDR3 DNA is TGTGCCAGCTCACCATTGGGAGGGTACACAGATACGCAGTATTTT. The chain links TRBV18 to TRBJ2-3; 7 bases are shared with TRBD2. This CDR3 is built from 15 residues. Germline CDR1 and CDR2: KGHSH and LQKENI. V was pared by 2 bases and J by 2 bases, with 4 bases of the junction left unmatched.

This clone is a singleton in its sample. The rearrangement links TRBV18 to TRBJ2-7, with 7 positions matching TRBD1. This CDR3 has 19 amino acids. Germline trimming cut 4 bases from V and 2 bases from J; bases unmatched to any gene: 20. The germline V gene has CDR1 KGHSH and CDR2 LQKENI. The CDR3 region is CASSRPTTKTGLEAYEQYF. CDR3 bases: TGTGCCAGCTCACGACCGACGACTAAGACAGGGTTAGAAGCCTACGAGCAGTACTTC.